The 15 T cell receptor beta chains listed next were all sequenced from one sample in a study of blood T cell repertoires in COVID-19. Produced via immunoSEQ multiplex PCR; TCRdb's table is partial and in-frame only. The sample has 90,000 or so clones, 89% seen once; the top ten hold about 3.3%. The sequencing input was peripheral blood. Source of these receptors: a woman aged 65 to 85 with acute or convalescent COVID-19.

The rearrangement links TRBV3-1 (or the pseudogene TRBV3-2) to TRBJ2-5, with 8 bases fitting TRBD1. J was trimmed by 4 bases and V by 6 bases; bases with no gene match: 4. Germline V lookup: CDR1 LGHDT, CDR2 YNNKEL (reference sequence). The CDR3 totals 13 residues. CDR3 in amino acids: CASRPGGPETQYF. The CDR3 nucleotides read TGTGCCAGCAGGCCAGGGGGCCCAGAGACCCAGTACTTC.

The gene calls are TRBV3-1 (or the pseudogene TRBV3-2) and TRBJ2-1, with 8 bases matching TRBD1. CDR1 is LGHDT and CDR2 is YNNKEL in the germline V gene (reference sequence). The J segment lost 12 bases and the V segment lost 1 base, leaving 8 bases of the junction unmatched. The CDR3 extends over 14 amino acids. CDR3 loop: CASSQARQGAWQFF. CDR3 nucleotide sequence: TGTGCCAGCAGCCAAGCAAGGCAGGGGGCTTGGCAGTTCTTC.

The V gene is TRBV19, the J gene TRBJ1-1, with D tentatively TRBD1 (6 bases). Trimming took 4 bases from V and 4 from J, leaving 16 bases between them. There are 15 residues in the CDR3. CDR1 LNHDA and CDR2 SQIVND come from the germline V gene (reference sequence). The CDR3 DNA reads as TGTGCCAGTAGTACACAGGGAAGTTGGGCCACTGAAGCTTTCTTT. It specifies CASSTQGSWATEAFF.

V usage is TRBV28 and J usage is TRBJ2-7; D remains unclear. Germline CDR1 is MDHEN and CDR2 is SYDVKM. The CDR3 extends over 12 amino acids. V gave up 2 bases and J gave up 6 bases, with 8 bases separating them. The CDR3 loop is CASSLRSREQYF. CDR3 in DNA: TGTGCCAGCAGTTTACGGAGTCGCGAGCAGTACTTC.

V gene TRBV19 combines with J gene TRBJ2-3, with TRBD1 matching 7 bases. This CDR3 is built from 13 residues. V dropped 4 bases and J dropped 5; count of bases not matched to a gene: 3. Germline lookup yields CDR1 LNHDA and CDR2 SQIVND (reference sequence). The CDR3 loop is CASSSTGVDTQYF. DNA for the CDR3: TGTGCCAGTAGTAGTACAGGGGTAGATACGCAGTATTTT.

This rearrangement joins TRBV19 to TRBJ1-5; perhaps TRBD1 as D (6 bases). There are 13 residues in the CDR3. The germline gives CDR1 LNHDA, CDR2 SQIVND (reference sequence). V lost 6 bases and J lost 4, with 10 bases in between. The CDR3 nucleotides are TGTGCCAGTAGCCGGACAGTAAATCAGCCCCAGCATTTT. Its translation is CASSRTVNQPQHF. Full variable domain (rest looked up from reference TRBV19 and TRBJ1-5): DGGITQSPKYLFRKEGQNVTLSCEQNLNHDAMYWYRQDPGQGLRLIYYSQIVNDFQKGDIAEGYSVSREKKESFPLTVTSAQKNPTAFYLCASSRTVNQPQHFGDGTRLSIL.

V usage is TRBV28 and J usage is TRBJ1-5; no clear D. CDR3 size: 15 residues. The V gene's germline CDR1 is MDHEN and CDR2 SYDVKM. V was shortened by 5 bases and J by 0 bases, with 11 bases between the two germline ends. The CDR3, as DNA: TGTGCCAGCAGTCCACTGGTTAATAGCAATCAGCCCCAGCATTTT. Its translation: CASSPLVNSNQPQHF. The full variable domain, rest sourced from reference TRBV28 and TRBJ1-5, is DVKVTQSSRYLVKRTGEKVFLECVQDMDHENMFWYRQDPGLGLRLIYFSYDVKMKEKGDIPEGYSVSREKKERFSLILESASTNQTSMYLCASSPLVNSNQPQHFGDGTRLSIL.

The chain combines TRBV28 with TRBJ2-5; 7 bases match TRBD2. Trimming at V came to 6 bases and at J to 0 bases, leaving 7 bases not matched to a gene. The germline V gene encodes CDR1 MDHEN and CDR2 SYDVKM. This CDR3 has 15 amino acids. The DNA of the CDR3 is TGTGCCAGCAGACCGGGACTAAATTACCAAGAGACCCAGTACTTC. Its protein product is CASRPGLNYQETQYF.

The chain joins TRBV14 to TRBJ2-1; TRBD2 agrees at 10 bases. The CDR3 covers 19 residues. J lost 5 bases, V lost 0 bases, and 13 bases had no gene match. Germline CDR1 is SGHDN and CDR2 is FVKESK. The CDR3 spells CASSQDLAGEHRGNNEQFF. DNA for the CDR3: TGTGCCAGCAGCCAAGATCTAGCGGGGGAACACCGGGGAAACAATGAGCAGTTCTTC.

V is TRBV27 and J is TRBJ2-2, with D possibly being TRBD1 (5 bases). The V end was cut by 8 bases, the J end by 2 bases, with 18 bases between. The CDR3 spans 16 residues. Germline values: CDR1 MNHEY, CDR2 SMNVEV (reference sequence). The CDR3 reads CASRNKMTANTGELFF. DNA of the CDR3: TGTGCCAGCCGGAACAAAATGACAGCTAACACCGGGGAGCTGTTTTTT.

This clone is a singleton in its sample. The CDR3 reads CASSYDRDRGTYEQYF. CDR3 in DNA: TGTGCCAGCAGTTACGACCGGGACAGGGGAACCTACGAGCAGTACTTC. The chain couples TRBV6-6 to TRBJ2-7; 10 bases are shared with TRBD1. J gave up 2 bases and V 2 bases, and 6 bases lay outside the gene matches. Per the germline V gene, CDR1 is MNHNY and CDR2 is SVGAGI (reference sequence). The length of the CDR3 is 16 residues.

This clone has just one count. CDR3 sequence reads: CASSLRETNQPQHF. CDR3 sequence (DNA): TGTGCCAGCAGTTTGCGGGAGACCAATCAGCCCCAGCATTTT. This chain connects TRBV28 to TRBJ1-5; no clear D. V was shortened by 3 bases and J by 3 bases, with 9 bases between the two germline ends. Germline V gene data show CDR1 as MDHEN and CDR2 as SYDVKM. This CDR3 is built from 14 residues.

This chain links TRBV29-1 with TRBJ2-1, with 7 bases aligning to TRBD1. Germline loops: CDR1 SQVTM, CDR2 ANQGSEA. After removal of 6 bases from V and 4 bases from J, the junction contained 9 bases not matched to a gene. This CDR3 contains 14 residues. CDR3 amino acids: CSVAGTDIYNEQFF. Written as DNA, the CDR3 is TGCAGCGTGGCCGGGACAGATATTTACAATGAGCAGTTCTTC.

The CDR3 nucleotides are TGCGCCAGCAGCTTGGACAGGGATAGCACCGGGGAGCTGTTTTTT. Translation: CASSLDRDSTGELFF. The V and J genes are TRBV5-1 and TRBJ2-2, with a weak D call TRBD1 (6 bases). Trimming stripped 0 bases from V and 4 bases from J, with 10 bases between. This CDR3 is built from 15 residues. CDR1 is SGHRS and CDR2 is YFSETQ in the germline V gene.

This chain connects TRBV28 to TRBJ2-7, with D uncertain. Trimming left V 1 base short and J 7 bases short, with 5 bases between. Germline loops: CDR1 MDHEN, CDR2 SYDVKM. This CDR3 contains 11 residues. For the CDR3, the DNA is TGTGCCAGCAGTTTATCACTGGAGCAGTACTTC. This codes for CASSLSLEQYF. Full variable domain (remainder filled in from reference TRBV28 and TRBJ2-7): DVKVTQSSRYLVKRTGEKVFLECVQDMDHENMFWYRQDPGLGLRLIYFSYDVKMKEKGDIPEGYSVSREKKERFSLILESASTNQTSMYLCASSLSLEQYFGPGTRLTVT.